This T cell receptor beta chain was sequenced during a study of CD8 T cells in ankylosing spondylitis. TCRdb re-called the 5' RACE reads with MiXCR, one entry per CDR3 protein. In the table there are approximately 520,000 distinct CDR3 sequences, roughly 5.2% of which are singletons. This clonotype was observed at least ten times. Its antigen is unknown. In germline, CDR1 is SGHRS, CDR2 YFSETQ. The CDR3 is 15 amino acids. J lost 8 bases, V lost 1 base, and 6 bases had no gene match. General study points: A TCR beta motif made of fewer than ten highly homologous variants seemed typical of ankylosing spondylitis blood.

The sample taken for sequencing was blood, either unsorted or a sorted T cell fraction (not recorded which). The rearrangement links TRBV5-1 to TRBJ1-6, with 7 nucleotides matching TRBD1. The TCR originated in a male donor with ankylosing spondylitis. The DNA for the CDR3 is TGCGCCAGCAGCTTGAGAGGGACAGATTATTCACCCCTCCACTTT. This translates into CASSLRGTDYSPLHF.